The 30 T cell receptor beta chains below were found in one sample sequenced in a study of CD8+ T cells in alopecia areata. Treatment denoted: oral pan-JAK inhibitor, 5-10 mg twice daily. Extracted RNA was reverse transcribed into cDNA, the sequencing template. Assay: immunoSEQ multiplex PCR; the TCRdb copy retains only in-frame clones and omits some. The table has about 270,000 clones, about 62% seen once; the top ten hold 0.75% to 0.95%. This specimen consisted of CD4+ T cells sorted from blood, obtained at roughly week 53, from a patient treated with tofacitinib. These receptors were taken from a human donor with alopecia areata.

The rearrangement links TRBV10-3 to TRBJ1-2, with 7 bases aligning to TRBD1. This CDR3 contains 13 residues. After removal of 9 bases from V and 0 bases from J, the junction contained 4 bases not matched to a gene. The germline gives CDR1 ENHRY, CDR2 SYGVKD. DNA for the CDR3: TGTGCCATTAAGACAGGGACTAACTATGGCTACACCTTC. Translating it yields CAIKTGTNYGYTF.

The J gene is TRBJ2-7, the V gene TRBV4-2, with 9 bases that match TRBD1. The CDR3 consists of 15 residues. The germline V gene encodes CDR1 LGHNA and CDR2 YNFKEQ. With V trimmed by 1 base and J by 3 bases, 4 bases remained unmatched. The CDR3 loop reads CASSQGDRVGYEQYF. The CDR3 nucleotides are TGTGCCAGCAGCCAAGGGGACAGGGTGGGCTACGAGCAGTACTTC.

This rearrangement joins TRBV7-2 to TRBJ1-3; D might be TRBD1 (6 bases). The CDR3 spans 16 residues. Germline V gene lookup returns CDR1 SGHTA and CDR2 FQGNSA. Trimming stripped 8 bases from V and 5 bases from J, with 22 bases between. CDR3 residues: CASALGGEGIRNTIYF. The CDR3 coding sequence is TGTGCCAGCGCCTTAGGGGGAGAGGGGATCCGAAACACCATATATTTT.

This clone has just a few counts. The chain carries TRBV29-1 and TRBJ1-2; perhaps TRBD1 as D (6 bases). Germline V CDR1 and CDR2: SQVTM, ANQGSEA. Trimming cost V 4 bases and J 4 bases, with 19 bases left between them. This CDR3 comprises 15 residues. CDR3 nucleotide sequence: TGCAGCGTTGGTTTACAGGGAGGGAGCTCCTATGGCTACACCTTC. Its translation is CSVGLQGGSSYGYTF.

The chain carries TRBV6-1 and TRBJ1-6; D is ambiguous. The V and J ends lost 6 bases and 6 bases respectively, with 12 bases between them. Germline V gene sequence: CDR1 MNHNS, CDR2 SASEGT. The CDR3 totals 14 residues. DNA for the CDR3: TGTGCCAGCAGCAACCGCGGGATTAATTCACCCCTCCACTTT. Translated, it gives CASSNRGINSPLHF.

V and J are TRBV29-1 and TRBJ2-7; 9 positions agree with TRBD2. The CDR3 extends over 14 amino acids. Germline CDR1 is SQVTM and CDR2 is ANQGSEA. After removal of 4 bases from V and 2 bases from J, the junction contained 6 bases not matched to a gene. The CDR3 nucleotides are TGCAGCGTTGTGTGGCTAGCGGGGACCTACGAGCAGTACTTC. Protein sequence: CSVVWLAGTYEQYF.

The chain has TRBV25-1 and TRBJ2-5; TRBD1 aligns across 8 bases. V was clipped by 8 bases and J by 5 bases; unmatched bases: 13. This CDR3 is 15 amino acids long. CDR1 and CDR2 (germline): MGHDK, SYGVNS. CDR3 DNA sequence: TGTGCCAGCCGAGGCAGCAGGGGGCAAGGGGAGACCCAGTACTTC. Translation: CASRGSRGQGETQYF.

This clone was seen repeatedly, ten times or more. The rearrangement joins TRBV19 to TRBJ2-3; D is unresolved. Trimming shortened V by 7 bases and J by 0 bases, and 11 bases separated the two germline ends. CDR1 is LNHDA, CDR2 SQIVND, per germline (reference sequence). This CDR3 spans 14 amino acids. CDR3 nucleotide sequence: TGTGCCAGTAAGCTAGTCTCTAGCACAGATACGCAGTATTTT. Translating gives CASKLVSSTDTQYF.

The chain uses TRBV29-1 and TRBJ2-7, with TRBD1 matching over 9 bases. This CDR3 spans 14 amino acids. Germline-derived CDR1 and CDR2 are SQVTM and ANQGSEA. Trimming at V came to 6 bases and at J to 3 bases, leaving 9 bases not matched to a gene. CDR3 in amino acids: CSVRGTGKNYEQYF. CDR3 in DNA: TGCAGCGTCAGGGGGACAGGGAAGAACTACGAGCAGTACTTC.

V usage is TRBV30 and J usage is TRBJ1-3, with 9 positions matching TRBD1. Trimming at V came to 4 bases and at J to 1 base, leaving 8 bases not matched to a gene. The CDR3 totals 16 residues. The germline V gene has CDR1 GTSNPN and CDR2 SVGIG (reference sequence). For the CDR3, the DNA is TGTGCCTGGATACAACAGGGGGCCTTTTCTGGAAACACCATATATTTT. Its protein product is CAWIQQGAFSGNTIYF.

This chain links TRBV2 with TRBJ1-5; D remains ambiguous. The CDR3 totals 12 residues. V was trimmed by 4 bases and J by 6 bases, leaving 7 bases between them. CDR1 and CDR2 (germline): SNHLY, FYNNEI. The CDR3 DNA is TGTGCCAGCAGTGCGGGTTTTCAGCCCCAGCATTTT. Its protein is CASSAGFQPQHF.

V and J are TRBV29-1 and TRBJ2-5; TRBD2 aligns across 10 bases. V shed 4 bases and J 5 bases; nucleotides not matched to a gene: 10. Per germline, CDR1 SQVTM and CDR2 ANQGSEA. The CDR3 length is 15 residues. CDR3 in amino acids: CSVVKRGGGAETQYF. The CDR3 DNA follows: TGCAGCGTTGTCAAGCGGGGGGGCGGTGCGGAGACCCAGTACTTC.

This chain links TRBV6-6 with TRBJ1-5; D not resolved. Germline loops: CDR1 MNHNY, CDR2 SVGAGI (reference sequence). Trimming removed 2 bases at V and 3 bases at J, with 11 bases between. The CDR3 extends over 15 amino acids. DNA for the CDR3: TGTGCCAGCAGTTACCAGGCCAGATTCAATCAGCCCCAGCATTTT. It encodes CASSYQARFNQPQHF.

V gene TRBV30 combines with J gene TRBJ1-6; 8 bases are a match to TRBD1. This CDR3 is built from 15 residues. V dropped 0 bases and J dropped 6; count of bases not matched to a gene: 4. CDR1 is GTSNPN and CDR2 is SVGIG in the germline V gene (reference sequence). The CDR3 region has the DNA TGTGCCTGGAGTGTAAAGGACAGGGCTAATTCACCCCTCCACTTT. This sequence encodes CAWSVKDRANSPLHF.

CDR3 protein: CASREGGGAKNIQYF. Written as DNA, the CDR3 is TGCGCCAGCAGGGAGGGTGGAGGAGCCAAAAACATTCAGTACTTC. This chain connects TRBV5-1 to TRBJ2-4; D is possibly TRBD2 (6 bases). Per germline, CDR1 SGHRS and CDR2 YFSETQ. The CDR3 has 15 amino acids. V dropped 5 bases and J dropped 0 bases, with 12 bases sitting between them.

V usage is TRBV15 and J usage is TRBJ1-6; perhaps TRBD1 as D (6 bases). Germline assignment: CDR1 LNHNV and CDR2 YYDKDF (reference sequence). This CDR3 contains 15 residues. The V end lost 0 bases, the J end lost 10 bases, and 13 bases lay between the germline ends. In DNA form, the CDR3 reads TGTGCCACCAGCAGAGATCGGGGGGGCCCCTCACCCCTCCACTTT. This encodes CATSRDRGGPSPLHF.

The CDR3 coding sequence is TGTGCCTGGAACGGTCTCTCATACAATGAGCAGTTCTTC. Amino acid sequence: CAWNGLSYNEQFF. V usage is TRBV30 and J usage is TRBJ2-1; no clear D gene. From germline, CDR1 is GTSNPN and CDR2 SVGIG (reference sequence). V lost 4 bases to trimming and J lost 4 bases, with 11 bases between them. The CDR3 runs 13 residues.

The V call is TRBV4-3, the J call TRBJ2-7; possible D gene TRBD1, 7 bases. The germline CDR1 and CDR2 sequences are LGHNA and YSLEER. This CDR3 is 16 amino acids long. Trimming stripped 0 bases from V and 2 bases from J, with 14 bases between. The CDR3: CASSQEFGGTAYEQYF. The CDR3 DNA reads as TGCGCCAGCAGCCAAGAGTTCGGAGGGACAGCCTACGAGCAGTACTTC.

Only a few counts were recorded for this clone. This CDR3 reads CAWRLQGFNQNEQFF. CDR3 nucleotide sequence: TGTGCCTGGCGCCTACAGGGATTCAACCAAAATGAGCAGTTCTTC. The gene calls are TRBV30 and TRBJ2-1, with a possible D match to TRBD1 (6 bases). Germline V gene sequence: CDR1 GTSNPN, CDR2 SVGIG (reference sequence). This CDR3 spans 15 amino acids. Trimming removed 5 bases at V and 7 bases at J, with 21 bases between.

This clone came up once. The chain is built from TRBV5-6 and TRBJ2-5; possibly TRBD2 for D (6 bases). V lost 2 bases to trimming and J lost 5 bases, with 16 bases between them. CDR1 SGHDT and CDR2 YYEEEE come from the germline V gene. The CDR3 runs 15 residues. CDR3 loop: CASSLPGTSGETQYF. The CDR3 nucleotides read TGTGCCAGCAGCTTACCCGGGACTTCGGGTGAGACCCAGTACTTC. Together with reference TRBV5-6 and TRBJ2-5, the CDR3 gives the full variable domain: DAGVTQSPTHLIKTRGQQVTLRCSPKSGHDTVSWYQQALGQGPQFIFQYYEEEERQRGNFPDRFSGHQFPNYSSELNVNALLLGDSALYLCASSLPGTSGETQYFGPGTRLLVL.

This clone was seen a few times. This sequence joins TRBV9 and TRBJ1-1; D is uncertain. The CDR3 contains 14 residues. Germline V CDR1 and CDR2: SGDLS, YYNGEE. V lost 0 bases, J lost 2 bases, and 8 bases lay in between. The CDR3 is CASSVEAINTEAFF. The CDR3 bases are TGTGCCAGCAGCGTAGAGGCTATTAACACTGAAGCTTTCTTT.

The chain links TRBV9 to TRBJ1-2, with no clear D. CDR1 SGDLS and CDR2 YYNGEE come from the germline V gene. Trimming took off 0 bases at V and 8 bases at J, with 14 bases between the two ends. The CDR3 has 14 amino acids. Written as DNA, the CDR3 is TGTGCCAGCAGCGTAGAGCGGGCGGGGATCGGCTACACCTTC. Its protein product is CASSVERAGIGYTF.

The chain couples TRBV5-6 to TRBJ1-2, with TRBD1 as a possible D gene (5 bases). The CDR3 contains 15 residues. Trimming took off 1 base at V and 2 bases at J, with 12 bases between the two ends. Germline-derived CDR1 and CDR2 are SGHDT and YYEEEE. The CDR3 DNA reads TGTGCCAGCAGCTTGTCGGGGCCGCGGAACTATGGCTACACCTTC. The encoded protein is CASSLSGPRNYGYTF.

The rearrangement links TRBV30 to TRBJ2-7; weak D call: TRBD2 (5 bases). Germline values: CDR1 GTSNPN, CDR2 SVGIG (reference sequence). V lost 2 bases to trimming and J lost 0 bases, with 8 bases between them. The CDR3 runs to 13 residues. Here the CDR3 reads CAWSLGSSYEQYF. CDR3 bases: TGTGCCTGGAGTTTGGGGAGCTCCTACGAGCAGTACTTC.

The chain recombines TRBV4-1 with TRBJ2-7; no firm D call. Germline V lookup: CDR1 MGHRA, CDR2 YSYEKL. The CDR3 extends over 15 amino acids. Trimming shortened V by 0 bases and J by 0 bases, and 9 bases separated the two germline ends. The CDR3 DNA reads TGCGCCAGCAGCCAAGATAGTGTGGGCTCCTACGAGCAGTACTTC. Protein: CASSQDSVGSYEQYF.

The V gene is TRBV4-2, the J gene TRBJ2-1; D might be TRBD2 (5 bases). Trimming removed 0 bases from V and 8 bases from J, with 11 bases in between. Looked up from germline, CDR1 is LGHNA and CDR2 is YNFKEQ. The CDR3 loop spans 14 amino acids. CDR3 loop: CASSQDRGMDEQFF. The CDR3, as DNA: TGTGCCAGCAGCCAAGATCGGGGAATGGATGAGCAGTTCTTC.

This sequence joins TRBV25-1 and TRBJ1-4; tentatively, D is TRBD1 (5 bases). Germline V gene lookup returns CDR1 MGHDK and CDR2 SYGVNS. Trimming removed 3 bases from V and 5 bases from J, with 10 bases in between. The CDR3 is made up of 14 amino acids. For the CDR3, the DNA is TGTGCCAGCAGTGACCAGGGTTTAAATGAAAAACTGTTTTTT. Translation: CASSDQGLNEKLFF. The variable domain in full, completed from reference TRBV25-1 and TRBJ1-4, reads EADIYQTPRYLVIGTGKKITLECSQTMGHDKMYWYQQDPGMELHLIHYSYGVNSTEKGDLSSESTVSRIRTEHFPLTLESARPSHTSQYLCASSDQGLNEKLFFGSGTQLSVL.

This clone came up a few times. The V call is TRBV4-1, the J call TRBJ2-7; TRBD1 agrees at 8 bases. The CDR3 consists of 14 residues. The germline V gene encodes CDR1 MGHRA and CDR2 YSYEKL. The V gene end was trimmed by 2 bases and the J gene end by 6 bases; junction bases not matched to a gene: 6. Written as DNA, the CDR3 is TGCGCCAGCAGCCAACGGACAGGGTCGGGCGAGCAGTACTTC. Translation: CASSQRTGSGEQYF.

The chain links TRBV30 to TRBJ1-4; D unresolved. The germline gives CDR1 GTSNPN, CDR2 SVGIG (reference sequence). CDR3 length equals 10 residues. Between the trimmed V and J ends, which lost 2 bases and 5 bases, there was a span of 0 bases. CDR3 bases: TGTGCCTGGAGTAATGAAAAACTGTTTTTT. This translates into CAWSNEKLFF.

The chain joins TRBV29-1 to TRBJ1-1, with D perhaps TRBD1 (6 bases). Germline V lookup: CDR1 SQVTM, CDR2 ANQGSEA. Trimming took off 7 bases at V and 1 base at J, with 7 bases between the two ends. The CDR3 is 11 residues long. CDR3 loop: CSAGQNTEAFF. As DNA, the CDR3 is TGCAGCGCGGGACAGAACACTGAAGCTTTCTTT.